Shown below are 10 T cell receptor beta chains from a single sample sequenced in a study of identifying expanded T cells in peripheral blood. TCRdb's table, derived via immunoSEQ multiplex PCR, lists solely in-frame clones and lacks some. The table includes 70,000 to 95,000 clones, about nine tenths detected once. Sequencing was carried out using blood. These TCRs come from a person aged 18-70 years in good health.

This sequence joins TRBV11-3 and TRBJ1-1; no clear D gene. Germline assignment: CDR1 SGHNT and CDR2 YENEEA. The V end was cut by 3 bases, the J end by 1 base, with 9 bases between. The CDR3 is made up of 14 amino acids. CDR3 amino acids: CASSLRGQNTEAFF. DNA for the CDR3: TGTGCCAGCAGCTTGAGAGGCCAGAACACTGAAGCTTTCTTT. Drawing the rest from reference TRBV11-3 and TRBJ1-1, the complete variable domain is EAGVVQSPRYKIIEKKQPVAFWCNPISGHNTLYWYLQNLGQGPELLIRYENEEAVDDSQLPKDRFSAERLKGVDSTLKIQPAELGDSAVYLCASSLRGQNTEAFFGQGTRLTVV.

This sequence joins TRBV10-1 and TRBJ2-1, with D perhaps assigned TRBD1 or TRBD2 (5 bases each). Between the trimmed V and J ends, which lost 4 bases and 4 bases, there was a span of 14 bases. Germline CDR1 is WNHNN and CDR2 is SYGVQD (reference sequence). This CDR3 is 15 amino acids long. CDR3 in amino acids: CASSVGPGGYNEQFF. In DNA, the CDR3 is TGCGCCAGCAGTGTGGGCCCTGGGGGATACAATGAGCAGTTCTTC.

The chain recombines TRBV11-2 with TRBJ1-5; D gene ambiguous. The germline CDR1 and CDR2 sequences are SGHAT and FQNNGV. The CDR3 is made up of 12 amino acids. Deletions cut 4 bases from V and 6 bases from J, with 7 bases between. The CDR3 DNA follows: TGTGCCAGCAGCTCGGGAAGTCAGCCCCAGCATTTT. Residues: CASSSGSQPQHF.

This chain links TRBV27 with TRBJ1-6, with D perhaps TRBD1 (6 bases). Trimming shortened V by 1 base and J by 6 bases, and 7 bases separated the two germline ends. CDR3 length: 14 amino acids. CDR1 is MNHEY and CDR2 is SMNVEV in the germline V gene (reference sequence). In nucleotides, the CDR3 is TGTGCCAGCAGTTTATGGGGGCTTAATTCACCCCTCCACTTT. This codes for CASSLWGLNSPLHF.

V usage is TRBV18 and J usage is TRBJ2-3; TRBD1 agrees at 12 bases. CDR3 length: 17 amino acids. Trimming removed 3 bases from V and 4 bases from J; junction bases left unmatched: 8. From germline, CDR1 is KGHSH and CDR2 LQKENI. CDR3 coding DNA: TGTGCCAGCTCACCTCGAACCGGGACAGGGGGCTCAGATACGCAGTATTTT. This translates into CASSPRTGTGGSDTQYF. Complete variable domain (other parts from reference TRBV18 and TRBJ2-3): NAGVMQNPRHLVRRRGQEARLRCSPMKGHSHVYWYRQLPEEGLKFMVYLQKENIIDESGMPKERFSAEFPKEGPSILRIQQVVRGDSAAYFCASSPRTGTGGSDTQYFGPGTRLTVL.

The chain has TRBV27 and TRBJ1-5; no definite D call. V lost 4 bases, J lost 4 bases, and 8 bases lay in between. This CDR3 has 13 amino acids. Germline V gene data show CDR1 as MNHEY and CDR2 as SMNVEV (reference sequence). This CDR3 is CASSSSRNQPQHF. The CDR3, as DNA: TGTGCCAGCAGTTCCTCTCGTAATCAGCCCCAGCATTTT.

The V gene is TRBV25-1, the J gene TRBJ2-7, with D unclear. V lost 3 bases and J lost 2, with 8 bases in between. This CDR3 has 13 amino acids. CDR1 MGHDK and CDR2 SYGVNS come from the germline V gene. The CDR3 DNA reads TGTGCCAGCAGTGAGGATCCGACCTACGAGCAGTACTTC. This sequence encodes CASSEDPTYEQYF.

This chain joins TRBV28 and TRBJ1-2; 11 positions agree with TRBD1. Per germline, CDR1 MDHEN and CDR2 SYDVKM. V shed 7 bases and J 7 bases; nucleotides not matched to a gene: 11. The CDR3 contains 15 residues. Here the CDR3 DNA reads TGTGCCAGCAACGACCCCCGGACAGGGGGCTCTGGCTACACCTTC. Translating gives CASNDPRTGGSGYTF.

The chain uses TRBV27 and TRBJ2-3; 15 bases align to TRBD2. This CDR3 region has 17 residues. The J segment lost 0 bases and the V segment lost 7 bases, leaving 5 bases of the junction unmatched. Germline CDR1 and CDR2: MNHEY and SMNVEV (reference sequence). CDR3 nucleotide sequence: TGTGCCAGCACTGCGGGACTAGCGGGAGGAAGCACAGATACGCAGTATTTT. As protein: CASTAGLAGGSTDTQYF.

J is TRBJ2-5 and V is TRBV5-4; TRBD1 agrees at 8 bases. The CDR3 runs to 16 residues. The germline V gene has CDR1 SGHNT and CDR2 YYREEE (reference sequence). Germline trimming cut 0 bases from V and 4 bases from J; bases unmatched to any gene: 8. The CDR3 nucleotides are TGTGCCAGCAGCTTGGATGACAGGGGTAAGGGAGAGACCCAGTACTTC. Its translation: CASSLDDRGKGETQYF.